These 2 T cell receptor beta chains came from one sample sequenced in a study of Ad26.COV2.S vaccination and SARS-CoV-2 variants. Treatment in this sample: roughly 19 received Ad26.COV2.S at low or high dose, single or two shots; about 5 received placebo; per-sample allocation not given. The samples date from day 63 after the first vaccine or placebo injection. Measured with immunoSEQ multiplex PCR; TCRdb has only the in-frame clones, and not every one. The table includes about 680,000 clones, 89% detected once. Sample: peripheral blood, taken in a trial of Ad26.COV2.S vaccine versus placebo. The source of these receptors is a person between 18 and 59 years old who received the Ad26.COV2.S COVID-19 vaccine or a placebo.

This sequence joins TRBV29-1 and TRBJ2-3, with TRBD2 matching over 9 bases. The CDR3 is 14 residues long. J lost 5 bases, V lost 3 bases, and 6 bases had no gene match. The germline V gene encodes CDR1 SQVTM and CDR2 ANQGSEA. The CDR3 DNA is TGCAGCGTTGAGGGGCTAGCGGGGATAGATACGCAGTATTTT. Its translation is CSVEGLAGIDTQYF.

The chain links TRBV5-6 to TRBJ1-2; D is unresolved. CDR1 and CDR2 from the germline V gene are SGHDT and YYEEEE. The CDR3 is 13 residues long. V shed 7 bases and J shed 3 bases, with 13 bases lying between them. Here the CDR3 DNA reads TGTGCCAGCCTGACGGCTGAGTACTATGGCTACACCTTC. It codes for CASLTAEYYGYTF. The entire variable domain, with the rest obtained from reference TRBV5-6 and TRBJ1-2, is as follows: DAGVTQSPTHLIKTRGQQVTLRCSPKSGHDTVSWYQQALGQGPQFIFQYYEEEERQRGNFPDRFSGHQFPNYSSELNVNALLLGDSALYLCASLTAEYYGYTFGSGTRLTVV.